These 4 T cell receptor beta chains were all obtained from the same sample, sequenced in a study of low-dose radiotherapy and immunotherapy resistance in tumors. The time point here: after trial treatment. As to treatment: LDRT plus nivolumab, ipilimumab, low-dose cyclophosphamide and aspirin (RACIN trial). Using a constant-region primer together with a V-primer adapter, TCRs were subjected to about 18 PCR cycles of amplification. TCRdb used MiXCR to reprocess the reads, holding one entry per CDR3 protein. The sample includes some 52,000 distinct CDR3 sequences, 33% seen only once; the top ten take under 8.5%. The source material was PBMCs, sampled after low-dose radiotherapy plus immunotherapy. The source of these receptors is a male donor with rectosigmoid adenocarcinoma.

The table lists this clonotype with many counts. This rearrangement joins TRBV3-1 to TRBJ2-5; 11 bases are shared with TRBD2. Germline CDR1 is LGHDT and CDR2 is YNNKEL (reference sequence). Trimming removed 4 bases from V and 1 base from J; junction bases left unmatched: 5. The CDR3 is 16 amino acids. The CDR3 nucleotides are TGTGCCAGCAGCCTGGGACTAGCGGTGATCCAAGAGACCCAGTACTTC. Protein product: CASSLGLAVIQETQYF.

Concerning this clonotype: A far larger clone is only one base removed, so a read error is likely. V and J are TRBV1 and TRBJ1-2; the table gives TRBD1 as D, unverified against the DNA. TRBV1 is tagged as a pseudogene. This CDR3 comprises 15 residues. The CDR3 DNA reads as TGTGTCAGCAGCCAAGACCAGGGACCTAACTATGGCTACACCTTC. Translation: CVSSQDQGPNYGYTF.

This clonotype showed up many times. This chain connects TRBV2 to TRBJ1-5, with TRBD1 as a possible D gene (5 bases). V shed 5 bases and J shed 3 bases, with 14 bases lying between them. Germline V gives CDR1 SNHLY, CDR2 FYNNEI. This CDR3 spans 15 amino acids. CDR3 nucleotide sequence: TGTGCCAGCAGTACGCCAGGGTCACTCAATCAGCCCCAGCATTTT. Amino acid sequence: CASSTPGSLNQPQHF.

This rearrangement joins TRBV4-2 to TRBJ2-7; no clear D. V lost 10 bases, J lost 2 bases, and 9 bases lay in between. This CDR3 is 11 amino acids long. The V gene's germline CDR1 is LGHNA and CDR2 YNFKEQ. CDR3 sequence: CATSGAYEQYF. CDR3 sequence (DNA): TGTGCCACGAGTGGGGCCTACGAGCAGTACTTC.